This T cell receptor beta chain was profiled in a study of OX40 agonist ivuxolimab in advanced cancers. The V end lost 4 bases, the J end lost 0 bases, and 13 bases lay between the germline ends. CDR1 is SQVTM and CDR2 is ANQGSEA in the germline V gene. This CDR3 comprises 16 residues. TCRdb's copy holds only in-frame clones and misses some; the assay was immunoSEQ multiplex PCR. The sample yields about 98,000 clones, around 92% seen once. This clone has only one observation. Sequencing used CD4+ or CD8+ T cells sorted from blood, obtained in a trial of the OX40 agonist ivuxolimab. This clonotype was sampled from an adult with an advanced solid tumor such as melanoma, head and neck, liver or kidney cancer. The chain is built from TRBV29-1 and TRBJ2-6; D is possibly TRBD1 (5 bases). Here the CDR3 reads CSVGRQSNSGANVLTF. As DNA, the CDR3 is TGCAGCGTTGGTCGACAGTCTAACTCTGGGGCCAACGTCCTGACTTTC.